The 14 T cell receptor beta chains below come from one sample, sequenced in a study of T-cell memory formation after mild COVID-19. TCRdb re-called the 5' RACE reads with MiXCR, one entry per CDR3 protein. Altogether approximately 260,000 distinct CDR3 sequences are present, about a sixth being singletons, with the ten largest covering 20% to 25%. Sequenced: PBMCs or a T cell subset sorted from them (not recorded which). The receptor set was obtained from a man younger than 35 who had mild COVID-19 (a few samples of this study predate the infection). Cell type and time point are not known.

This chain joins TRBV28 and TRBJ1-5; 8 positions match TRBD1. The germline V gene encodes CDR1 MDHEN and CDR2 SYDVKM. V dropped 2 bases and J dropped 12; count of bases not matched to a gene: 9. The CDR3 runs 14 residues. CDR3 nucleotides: TGTGCCAGCAGTTTAAAGACAGGGGCTATCTTCCAGCATTTT. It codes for CASSLKTGAIFQHF.

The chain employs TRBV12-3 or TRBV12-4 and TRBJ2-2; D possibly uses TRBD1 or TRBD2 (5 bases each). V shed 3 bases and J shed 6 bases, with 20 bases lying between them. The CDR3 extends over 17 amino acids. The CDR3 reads CASSFSSWGLEAGELFF. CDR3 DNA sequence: TGTGCCAGCAGTTTTAGTAGTTGGGGGTTGGAGGCCGGGGAGCTGTTTTTT.

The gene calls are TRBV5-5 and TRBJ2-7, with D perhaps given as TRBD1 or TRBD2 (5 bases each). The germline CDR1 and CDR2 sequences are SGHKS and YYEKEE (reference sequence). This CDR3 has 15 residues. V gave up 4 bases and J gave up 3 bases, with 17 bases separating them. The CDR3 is CASSIRDGTIYEQYV. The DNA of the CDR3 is TGTGCCAGCAGCATCCGGGACGGAACTATCTACGAGCAGTACGTC.

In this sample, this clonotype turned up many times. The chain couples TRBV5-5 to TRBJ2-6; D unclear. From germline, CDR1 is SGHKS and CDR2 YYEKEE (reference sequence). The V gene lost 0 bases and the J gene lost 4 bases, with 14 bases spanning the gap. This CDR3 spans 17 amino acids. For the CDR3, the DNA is TGTGCCAGCAGCTTGGTCGGTTCCCTACACGGGGCCAACGTCCTGACTTTC. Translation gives CASSLVGSLHGANVLTF.

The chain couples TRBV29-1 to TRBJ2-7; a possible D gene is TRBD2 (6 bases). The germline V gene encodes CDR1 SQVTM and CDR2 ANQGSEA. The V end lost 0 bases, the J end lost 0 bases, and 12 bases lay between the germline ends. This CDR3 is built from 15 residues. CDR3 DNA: TGCAGCGTTGAAGATGGAGGGCTGAGCTCCTACGAGCAGTACTTC. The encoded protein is CSVEDGGLSSYEQYF.

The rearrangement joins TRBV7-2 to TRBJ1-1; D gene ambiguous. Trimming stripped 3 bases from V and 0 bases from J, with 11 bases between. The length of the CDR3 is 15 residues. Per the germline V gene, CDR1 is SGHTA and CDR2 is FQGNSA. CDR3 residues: CASSFLPGMNTEAFF. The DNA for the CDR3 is TGTGCCAGCAGCTTTCTTCCCGGGATGAACACTGAAGCTTTCTTT.

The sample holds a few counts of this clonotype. The CDR3 sequence is CSVSQGTGEQYF. CDR3 in DNA: TGCAGCGTTTCACAGGGGACAGGAGAGCAGTACTTC. V and J are TRBV29-1 and TRBJ2-7; 8 nucleotides align to TRBD1. V gave up 5 bases and J gave up 7 bases; unmatched junction bases: 7. This CDR3 is 12 amino acids long. Looked up from germline, CDR1 is SQVTM and CDR2 is ANQGSEA.

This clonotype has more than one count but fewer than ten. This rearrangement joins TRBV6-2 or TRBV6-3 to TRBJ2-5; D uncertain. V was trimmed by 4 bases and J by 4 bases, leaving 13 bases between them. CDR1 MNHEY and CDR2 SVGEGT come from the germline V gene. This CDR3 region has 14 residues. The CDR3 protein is CASSFRSSGETQYF. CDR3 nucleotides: TGTGCCAGCAGTTTCCGATCTAGTGGAGAGACCCAGTACTTC.

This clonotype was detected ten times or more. The CDR3 reads CSAGAEGSSYNEQFF. DNA of the CDR3: TGCAGTGCTGGGGCGGAAGGGAGCTCCTACAATGAGCAGTTCTTC. The chain is built from TRBV20-1 and TRBJ2-1; D is perhaps TRBD1 or TRBD2 (5 bases each). Trimming pared 5 bases from V and 0 bases from J, leaving 14 bases between. This CDR3 region has 15 residues. Germline loops: CDR1 DFQATT, CDR2 SNEGSKA (reference sequence).

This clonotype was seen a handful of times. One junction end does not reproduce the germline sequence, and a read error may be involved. The CDR3 spells CASSSASGGETSF. CDR3 nucleotides: TGTGCCAGCAGCTCCGCTAGCGGGGGGGAGACATCATTT. The J gene is TRBJ2-3, the V gene TRBV7-2; 12 bases map to TRBD2. The CDR3 covers 13 residues. CDR1 is SGHTA and CDR2 is FQGNSA in the germline V gene.

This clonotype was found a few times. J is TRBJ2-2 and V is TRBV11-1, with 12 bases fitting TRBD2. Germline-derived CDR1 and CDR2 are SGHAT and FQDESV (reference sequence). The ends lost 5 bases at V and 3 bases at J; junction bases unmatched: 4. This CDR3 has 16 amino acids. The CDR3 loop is CASSPWTSGDTGELFF. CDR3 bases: TGTGCCAGCAGCCCGTGGACTAGCGGGGACACCGGGGAGCTGTTTTTT.

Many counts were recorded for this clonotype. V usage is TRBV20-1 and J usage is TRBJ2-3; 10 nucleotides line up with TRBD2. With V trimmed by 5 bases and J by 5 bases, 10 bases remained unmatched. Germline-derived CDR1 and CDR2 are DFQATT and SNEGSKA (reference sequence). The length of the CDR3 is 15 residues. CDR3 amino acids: CSAADSGGAGDTQYF. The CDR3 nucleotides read TGCAGTGCTGCAGACAGCGGGGGGGCGGGAGATACGCAGTATTTT.

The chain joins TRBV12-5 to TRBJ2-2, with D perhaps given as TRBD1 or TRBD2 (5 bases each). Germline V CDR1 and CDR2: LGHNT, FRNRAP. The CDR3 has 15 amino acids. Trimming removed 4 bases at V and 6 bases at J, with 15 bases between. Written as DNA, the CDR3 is TGTGCTAGTGGTTCCGGGACCTTCTCCCCCGGGGAGCTGTTTTTT. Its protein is CASGSGTFSPGELFF.

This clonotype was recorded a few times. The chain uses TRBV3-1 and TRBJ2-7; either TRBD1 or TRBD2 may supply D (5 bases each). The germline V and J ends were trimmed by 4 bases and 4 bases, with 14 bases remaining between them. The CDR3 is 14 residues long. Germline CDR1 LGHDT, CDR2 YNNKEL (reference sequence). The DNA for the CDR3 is TGTGCCAGCAGCCCCTGGGACCTGAATTACGAGCAGTACTTC. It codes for CASSPWDLNYEQYF.